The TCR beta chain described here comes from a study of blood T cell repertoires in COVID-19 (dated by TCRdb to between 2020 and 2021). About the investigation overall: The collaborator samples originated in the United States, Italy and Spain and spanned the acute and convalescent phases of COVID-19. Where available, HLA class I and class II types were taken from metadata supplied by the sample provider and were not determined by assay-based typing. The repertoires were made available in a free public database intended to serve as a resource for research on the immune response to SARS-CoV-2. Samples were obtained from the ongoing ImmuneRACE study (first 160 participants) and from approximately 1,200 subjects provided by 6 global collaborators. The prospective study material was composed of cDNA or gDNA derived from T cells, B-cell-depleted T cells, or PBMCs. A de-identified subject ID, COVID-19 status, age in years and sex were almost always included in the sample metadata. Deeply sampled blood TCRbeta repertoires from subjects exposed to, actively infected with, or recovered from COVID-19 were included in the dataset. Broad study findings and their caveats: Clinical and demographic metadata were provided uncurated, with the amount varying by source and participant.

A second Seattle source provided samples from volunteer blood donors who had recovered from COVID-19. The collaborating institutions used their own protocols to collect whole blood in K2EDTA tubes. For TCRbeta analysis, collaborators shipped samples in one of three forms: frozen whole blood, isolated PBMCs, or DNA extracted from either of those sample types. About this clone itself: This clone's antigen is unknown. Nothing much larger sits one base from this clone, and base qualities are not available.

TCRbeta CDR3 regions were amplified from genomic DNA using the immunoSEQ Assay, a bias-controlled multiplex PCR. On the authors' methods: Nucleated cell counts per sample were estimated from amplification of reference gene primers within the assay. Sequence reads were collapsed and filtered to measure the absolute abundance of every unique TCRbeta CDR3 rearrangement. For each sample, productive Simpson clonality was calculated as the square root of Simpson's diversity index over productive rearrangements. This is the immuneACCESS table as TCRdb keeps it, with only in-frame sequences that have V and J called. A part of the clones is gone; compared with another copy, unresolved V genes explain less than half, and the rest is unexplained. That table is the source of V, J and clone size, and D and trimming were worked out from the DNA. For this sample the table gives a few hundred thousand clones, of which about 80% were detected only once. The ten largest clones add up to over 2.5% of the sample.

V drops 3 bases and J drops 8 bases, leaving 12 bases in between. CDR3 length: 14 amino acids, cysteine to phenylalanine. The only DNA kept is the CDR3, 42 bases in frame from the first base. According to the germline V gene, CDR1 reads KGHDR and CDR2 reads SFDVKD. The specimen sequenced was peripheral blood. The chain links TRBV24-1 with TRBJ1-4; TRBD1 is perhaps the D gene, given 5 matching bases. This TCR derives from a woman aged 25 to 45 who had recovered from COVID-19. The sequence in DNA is TGTGCCACCAGTGATGGTGGGAAGGGGGAAAAACTGTTTTTT. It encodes CATSDGGKGEKLFF.